This TCR beta chain was found in a study of T cell changes during pregnancy in multiple sclerosis. Data came from immunoSEQ multiplex PCR; TCRdb stores just in-frame clones and leaves some out. The data contain approximately 46,000 clones, 80% to 90% of them singletons. This CDR3 contains 13 residues. With 4 bases removed from V and 6 bases from J, the gap between germline ends came to 15 bases. CDR1 and CDR2 from the germline V gene are SQVTM and ANQGSEA. The chain combines TRBV29-1 with TRBJ1-2; D is uncertain. This material consisted of CD8+ T cells from peripheral blood mononuclear cells, taken in the second trimester of pregnancy. This TCR derives from a female donor with multiple sclerosis, enrolled in a pregnancy study. This CDR3 reads CSVGPPKENGYTF. The CDR3 DNA sequence: TGCAGCGTTGGCCCGCCGAAGGAGAATGGCTACACCTTC.